The 28 T cell receptor beta chains listed next were all sequenced from one sample in a study of T-cell memory formation after mild COVID-19 (dated by TCRdb to the early 2020s). The library relied on 5' RACE. For sequencing, an Illumina NovaSeq 6000 was employed. The public sequencing data were trimmed at Q25 with fastp and processed into clonotypes with MiXCR by TCRdb, which kept only in-frame beta chains. Identical CDR3 protein sequences are pooled into one entry, listed with their most common genes and DNA. The sample contains some 490,000 distinct CDR3 sequences, roughly 18% of them found a single time. Of the sample, 9% to 15% is held by the ten largest clones. Material: PBMCs or a T cell subset sorted from them (not recorded which). The origin of the receptors is an adult woman who had mild COVID-19 (a few samples of this study predate the infection). The sample titles of this study are shuffled in the database, so cell type and time point are left out; the donor was told from shared clones.

Remarks on this clonotype: An end of the junction does not agree with germline; a read error may underlie this. This chain connects TRBV19 to TRBJ2-1; 7 nucleotides match TRBD1. The CDR3 has 14 amino acids. Germline loops: CDR1 LNHDA, CDR2 SQIVND (reference sequence). The CDR3 DNA reads as TGTGCCAGTAGTGTAGAGACAGGGTACAATGAGCAGTTCTTC. Translated, it gives CASSVETGYNEQFF.

Comments on this clonotype: This may arise from a read error, as a much more abundant clone is one base away. The chain links TRBV7-9 to TRBJ1-5; weak D call: TRBD1 (5 bases). The CDR3 runs 15 residues. Trimming cost V 4 bases and J 10 bases, with 20 bases left between them. Germline V gives CDR1 SEHNR, CDR2 FQNEAQ (reference sequence). The CDR3 DNA sequence: TGTGCCAGCAGCTCAGAAGACAGCCTAGGTCATCCCCAGCATTTT. Its protein is CASSSEDSLGHPQHF.

This chain connects TRBV3-1 to TRBJ1-2; 7 bases fit TRBD1. This CDR3 is 15 amino acids long. V dropped 6 bases and J dropped 1; count of bases not matched to a gene: 8. CDR1 is LGHDT, CDR2 YNNKEL, per germline (reference sequence). This chain's CDR3 is CASRPRDSVNYGYTF. The CDR3 DNA is TGTGCCAGCAGGCCCAGGGACAGCGTTAACTATGGCTACACCTTC.

This chain links TRBV11-2 with TRBJ1-1; D might be TRBD1 (5 bases). Per the germline V gene, CDR1 is SGHAT and CDR2 is FQNNGV. The CDR3 has 14 residues. Between the trimmed V and J ends, which lost 0 bases and 5 bases, there was a span of 10 bases. CDR3 residues: CASSLEGGRTEAFF. CDR3 coding DNA: TGTGCCAGCAGCTTAGAGGGGGGAAGGACTGAAGCTTTCTTT.

The chain uses TRBV18 and TRBJ2-5, with 12 bases identical to TRBD2. With V trimmed by 3 bases and J by 1 base, 9 bases remained unmatched. Germline CDR1 KGHSH, CDR2 LQKENI. This CDR3 contains 18 residues. CDR3 nucleotide sequence: TGTGCCAGCTCACCGAGGCTGACTAGCGGGGGTTCCCAAGAGACCCAGTACTTC. Translation gives CASSPRLTSGGSQETQYF.

V usage is TRBV7-2 and J usage is TRBJ2-2; no definite D call. V was pared by 5 bases and J by 1 base, with 11 bases between. Germline CDR1 SGHTA, CDR2 FQGNSA. CDR3 length equals 15 residues. In DNA form, the CDR3 reads TGTGCCAGCAGCCCCGTCGACTTGAACACCGGGGAGCTGTTTTTT. Protein product: CASSPVDLNTGELFF.

This clonotype is a singleton in its sample. CDR3 protein: CASSYPPSYNEQFF. Written as DNA, the CDR3 is TGTGCCAGCAGTTATCCCCCCTCCTACAATGAGCAGTTCTTC. The chain carries TRBV6-2 or TRBV6-3 and TRBJ2-1, with no clear D. V lost 3 bases to trimming and J lost 0 bases, with 6 bases between them. This CDR3 is 14 amino acids long. CDR1 and CDR2 from the germline V gene are MNHEY and SVGEGT.

This clonotype was counted only a few times. The gene calls are TRBV12-3 or TRBV12-4 and TRBJ2-5; possible D gene TRBD2, 5 bases. The CDR3 spans 14 residues. V was cut by 1 base and J by 4 bases, with 10 bases left in between. The CDR3 loop reads CASSLGGAAETQYF. CDR3 in DNA: TGTGCCAGCAGTTTAGGGGGAGCGGCAGAGACCCAGTACTTC.

This chain connects TRBV12-3 or TRBV12-4 to TRBJ1-5; D remains ambiguous. The ends were cut back, 5 bases at V and 6 bases at J, with 17 bases in the middle. This CDR3 region has 15 residues. This chain's CDR3 is CASSLREEVGQPQHF. The CDR3 DNA reads as TGTGCCAGCAGTCTCCGGGAGGAGGTAGGTCAGCCCCAGCATTTT.

This clonotype was detected only a few times. The V gene is TRBV5-1, the J gene TRBJ2-1; the D gene is possibly TRBD1 (8 bases). V lost 7 bases, J lost 7 bases, and 15 bases lay in between. The CDR3 covers 13 residues. Germline assignment: CDR1 SGHRS and CDR2 YFSETQ. This CDR3 is CASGQQGGNEQFF. As DNA, the CDR3 is TGCGCCAGCGGTCAACAGGGGGGGAATGAGCAGTTCTTC.

Regarding this clonotype: A read error may be the cause here, since a much bigger clone is one base away. This chain joins TRBV2 and TRBJ2-2; 7 bases are a match to TRBD1. Germline V lookup: CDR1 SNHLY, CDR2 FYNNEI. CDR3 length: 15 amino acids. CDR3 loop: CASSPGTANTGEMFF. The CDR3 DNA is TGTGCCAGCAGCCCCGGGACAGCGAACACCGGGGAGATGTTTTTT.

This clonotype was counted ten times or more. This sequence joins TRBV3-1 and TRBJ1-2; no definite D call. Germline CDR1 reads LGHDT; CDR2 reads YNNKEL (reference sequence). Trimming removed 4 bases from V and 3 bases from J, with 12 bases in between. CDR3 size: 14 residues. CDR3 sequence (DNA): TGTGCCAGCAGCCTTGGACCCCCAGACTATGGCTACACCTTC. The encoded protein is CASSLGPPDYGYTF. The whole variable domain, remainder taken from reference TRBV3-1 and TRBJ1-2, is DTAVSQTPKYLVTQMGNDKSIKCEQNLGHDTMYWYKQDSKKFLKIMFSYNNKELIINETVPNRFSPKSPDKAHLNLHINSLELGDSAVYFCASSLGPPDYGYTFGSGTRLTVV.

The chain combines TRBV11-1 with TRBJ2-2, with D possibly TRBD2 on 6 matching bases. The CDR3 loop spans 16 amino acids. Deletions cut 2 bases from V and 6 bases from J, with 16 bases between. CDR1 SGHAT and CDR2 FQDESV come from the germline V gene (reference sequence). The CDR3 coding sequence is TGTGCCAGCAGCTTACGAAGGGACTCTATGCCCGGGGAGCTGTTTTTT. It encodes CASSLRRDSMPGELFF.

Many counts were recorded for this clonotype. The chain is built from TRBV5-1 and TRBJ2-2; D gene ambiguous. Germline CDR1 and CDR2: SGHRS and YFSETQ. Trimming stripped 0 bases from V and 2 bases from J, with 5 bases between. This CDR3 comprises 14 residues. Written as DNA, the CDR3 is TGCGCCAGCAGCTTGGACATAAACACCGGGGAGCTGTTTTTT. Residues: CASSLDINTGELFF.

This clonotype was observed many times. This sequence joins TRBV24-1 and TRBJ1-2, with D possibly being TRBD1 (5 bases). Germline loops: CDR1 KGHDR, CDR2 SFDVKD. With 1 base removed from V and 4 bases from J, the gap between germline ends came to 9 bases. The CDR3 has 14 residues. DNA for the CDR3: TGTGCCACCAGTGATTTCCGACAGAGCTATGGCTACACCTTC. This codes for CATSDFRQSYGYTF.

This clonotype was observed a few times. The CDR3 spells CASSAHQGAAQYF. CDR3 nucleotide sequence: TGTGCCAGCAGCGCCCATCAGGGGGCGGCCCAGTACTTC. The chain is built from TRBV9 and TRBJ2-5, with 8 bases that match TRBD1. Germline lookup yields CDR1 SGDLS and CDR2 YYNGEE. The CDR3 spans 13 residues. Trimming cost V 3 bases and J 9 bases; bases outside gene matches: 7.

This clonotype has more than one count but fewer than ten. This chain uses TRBV4-1 with TRBJ1-2, with D tentatively TRBD1 (5 bases). This CDR3 spans 15 amino acids. Germline CDR1 reads MGHRA; CDR2 reads YSYEKL. Deletions cut 1 base from V and 4 bases from J, with 13 bases between. The CDR3 protein is CASSQVAGSPYGYTF. In nucleotides, the CDR3 is TGCGCCAGCAGCCAAGTGGCAGGGTCCCCCTATGGCTACACCTTC.

The table lists this clonotype with a few counts. The chain couples TRBV6-5 to TRBJ2-1, with a possible D match to TRBD2 (6 bases). The CDR3 is made up of 16 amino acids. CDR1 is MNHEY, CDR2 SVGAGI, per germline. Trimming pared 0 bases from V and 4 bases from J, leaving 13 bases between. The CDR3 bases are TGTGCCAGCAGTTACTCGTGGGGCGGAGGGTACAATGAGCAGTTCTTC. Translating gives CASSYSWGGGYNEQFF.

This clonotype has ten or more counts. The chain links TRBV7-3 to TRBJ2-1; 13 bases fit TRBD2. Germline V CDR1 and CDR2: SGHTA, FQGTGA. With 5 bases clipped from V and 6 bases from J, the junction kept 4 bases outside the gene matches. The CDR3 has 15 amino acids. The CDR3 bases are TGTGCCAGCAGCCTTAGACTAGCGGGAGGCAATGAGCAGTTCTTC. The encoded protein is CASSLRLAGGNEQFF.

V is TRBV20-1 and J is TRBJ2-7; no reliable D call. This CDR3 has 14 residues. V was trimmed by 7 bases and J by 0 bases, leaving 16 bases between them. Germline V gene lookup returns CDR1 DFQATT and CDR2 SNEGSKA (reference sequence). This chain's CDR3 is CSGTDVPSSYEQYF. The CDR3 DNA follows: TGCAGTGGAACCGACGTTCCGAGCTCCTACGAGCAGTACTTC.

The rearrangement uses TRBV11-2 and TRBJ2-7; 10 bases map to TRBD2. CDR3 length: 14 residues. Germline V gene sequence: CDR1 SGHAT, CDR2 FQNNGV. DNA for the CDR3: TGTGACTCGCACCGAGCGGGAGGGCCCTACGAGCAGTACTTC. Protein: CDSHRAGGPYEQYF.

The CDR3 coding sequence is TGTGCCAGCAGCCACGGGACGACTGGCACAGATACGCAGTATTTT. Residues: CASSHGTTGTDTQYF. The chain uses TRBV3-1 and TRBJ2-3; D assignment may be TRBD1 or TRBD2 (5 bases each). Germline CDR1 and CDR2: LGHDT and YNNKEL (reference sequence). There are 15 residues in the CDR3. The V end was cut by 3 bases, the J end by 1 base, with 11 bases between.

The rearrangement uses TRBV7-3 and TRBJ2-3; 7 positions agree with TRBD2. V trimming: 3 bases; J trimming: 1 base; junction bases outside the gene matches: 4. CDR1 is SGHTA, CDR2 FQGTGA, per germline. This CDR3 has 15 amino acids. The CDR3 spells CASSFGAGGTDTQYF. DNA for the CDR3: TGTGCCAGCAGCTTCGGCGCGGGGGGCACAGATACGCAGTATTTT.

This clonotype has more than one count but fewer than ten. The V and J genes are TRBV2 and TRBJ2-3, with TRBD2 identical over 8 bases. Looked up from germline, CDR1 is SNHLY and CDR2 is FYNNEI. The CDR3 is 15 amino acids. The ends lost 8 bases at V and 5 bases at J; junction bases unmatched: 12. The CDR3: CASPPSAGGGDTQYF. CDR3 in DNA: TGTGCCAGCCCTCCTTCTGCGGGAGGCGGAGATACGCAGTATTTT.

This chain joins TRBV12-5 and TRBJ2-7; 8 bases fit TRBD1. CDR1 is LGHNT, CDR2 FRNRAP, per germline. V dropped 1 base and J dropped 3; count of bases not matched to a gene: 11. The CDR3 is 17 residues long. The CDR3 loop reads CASGLAPRETGDYEQYF. The DNA for the CDR3 is TGTGCTAGTGGTTTGGCCCCACGAGAGACAGGGGACTACGAGCAGTACTTC.

In this sample, this clonotype turned up a few times. V and J are TRBV5-1 and TRBJ1-3, with TRBD1 as a possible D gene (5 bases). The CDR3 sequence is 15 residues long. Germline V lookup: CDR1 SGHRS, CDR2 YFSETQ. V lost 0 bases, J lost 2 bases, and 9 bases lay in between. CDR3 coding DNA: TGCGCCAGCAGCTTGGCCATGGGGGCTGGAAACACCATATATTTT. Translation gives CASSLAMGAGNTIYF.

This clonotype has just a few counts. This chain joins TRBV4-3 and TRBJ2-1; 9 bases agree with TRBD2. This CDR3 comprises 15 residues. Germline CDR1 LGHNA, CDR2 YSLEER. The V gene end was trimmed by 4 bases and the J gene end by 6 bases; junction bases not matched to a gene: 7. The CDR3 loop reads CASSLVAGVGNEQFF. As DNA, the CDR3 is TGCGCCAGCAGCCTAGTAGCGGGAGTGGGCAATGAGCAGTTCTTC.

This clonotype was observed a handful of times. The gene calls are TRBV18 and TRBJ1-1; no clear D gene. The CDR3 loop spans 15 amino acids. The V end was cut by 3 bases, the J end by 5 bases, with 16 bases between. CDR1 is KGHSH and CDR2 is LQKENI in the germline V gene. As DNA, the CDR3 is TGTGCCAGCTCACCCCGCCAGTGGTCGGGGACTGAAGCTTTCTTT. This encodes CASSPRQWSGTEAFF. The full variable domain, completed using reference TRBV18 and TRBJ1-1, is NAGVMQNPRHLVRRRGQEARLRCSPMKGHSHVYWYRQLPEEGLKFMVYLQKENIIDESGMPKERFSAEFPKEGPSILRIQQVVRGDSAAYFCASSPRQWSGTEAFFGQGTRLTVV.